This paragraph covers one T cell receptor beta chain sequence. TCRdb reprocessed the 5' RACE reads via MiXCR and lists one record per CDR3 protein. The sample includes about 340,000 distinct CDR3 sequences, 13% of them seen just once. V lost 1 base to trimming and J lost 0 bases, with 22 bases between them. Germline assignment: CDR1 SEHNR and CDR2 FQNEAQ (reference sequence). The CDR3 covers 20 residues. This entry is derived from a study of T-cell memory formation after mild COVID-19. The chain employs TRBV7-9 and TRBJ2-4; D remains ambiguous. The sample consisted of PBMCs or a T cell subset sorted from them (not recorded which). The receptor was derived from a young man who had mild COVID-19 (a few samples of this study predate the infection). Cell type and time point are not known. The CDR3 DNA follows: TGTGCCAGCAGCTTAGTTTGGGGAAGAGACCAACTTCTAGCCAAAAACATTCAGTACTTC. Amino acid sequence: CASSLVWGRDQLLAKNIQYF.